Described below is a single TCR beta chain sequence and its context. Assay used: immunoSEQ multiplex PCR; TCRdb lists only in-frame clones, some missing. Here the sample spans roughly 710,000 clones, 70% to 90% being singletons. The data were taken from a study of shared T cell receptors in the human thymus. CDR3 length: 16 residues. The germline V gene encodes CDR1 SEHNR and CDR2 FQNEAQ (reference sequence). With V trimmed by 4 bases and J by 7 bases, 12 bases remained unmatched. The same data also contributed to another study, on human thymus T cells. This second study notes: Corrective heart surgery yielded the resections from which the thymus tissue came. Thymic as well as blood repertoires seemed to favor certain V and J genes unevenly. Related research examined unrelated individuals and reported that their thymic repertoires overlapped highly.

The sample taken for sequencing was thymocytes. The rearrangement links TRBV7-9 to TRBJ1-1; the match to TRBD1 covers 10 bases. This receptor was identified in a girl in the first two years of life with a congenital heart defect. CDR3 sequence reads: CASSSTIRDRGIEAFF. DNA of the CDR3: TGTGCCAGCAGCTCGACGATCCGGGACAGGGGCATTGAAGCTTTCTTT.